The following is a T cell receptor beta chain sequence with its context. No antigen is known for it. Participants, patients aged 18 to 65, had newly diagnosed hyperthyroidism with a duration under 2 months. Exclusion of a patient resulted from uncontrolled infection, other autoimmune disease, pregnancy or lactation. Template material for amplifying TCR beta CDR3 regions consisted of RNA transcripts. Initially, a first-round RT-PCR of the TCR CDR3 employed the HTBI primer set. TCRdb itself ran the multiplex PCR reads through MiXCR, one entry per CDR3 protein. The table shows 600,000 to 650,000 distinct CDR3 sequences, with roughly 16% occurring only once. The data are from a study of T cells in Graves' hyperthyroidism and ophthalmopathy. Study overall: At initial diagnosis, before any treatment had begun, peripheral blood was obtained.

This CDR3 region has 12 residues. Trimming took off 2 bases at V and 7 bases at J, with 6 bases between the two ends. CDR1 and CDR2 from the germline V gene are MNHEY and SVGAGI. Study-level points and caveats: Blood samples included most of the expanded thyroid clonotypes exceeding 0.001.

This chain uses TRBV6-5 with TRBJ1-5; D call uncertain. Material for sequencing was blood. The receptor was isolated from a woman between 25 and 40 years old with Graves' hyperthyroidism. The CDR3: CASSYRPQPQHF. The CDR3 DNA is TGTGCCAGCAGTTACCGGCCCCAGCCCCAGCATTTT.